This TCR beta chain was documented in a study of T cells after posttransplantation cyclophosphamide (TCRdb year 2016). With respect to the entire study: T cell repertoire reconstitution was tracked by TRB sequencing after myeloablative bone marrow transplantation in which posttransplantation cyclophosphamide was used as GVHD prophylaxis. Samples from roughly 32 PTCy-treated patients, along with samples from roughly 15 of their related bone marrow donors, underwent antigen receptor sequencing. Blood from every one of the approximately 33 PTCy patients who had 1-year posttransplant specimens underwent TRB sequencing. In 3 patients, TRB sequencing was also performed on up to 3 more blood samples taken 2 to 5.2 years after transplant, and in 4 patients, pretransplant blood was also TRB-sequenced. Because TRA and TRB clonality were tightly correlated in several samples, subsequent TCR analyses were focused on TRB only. Public TRB sequences were queried against a database of over 3,600 sequences associated with responses to pathogens, tumor antigens, self-antigens and alloantigens. General findings and caveats noted by the study authors: Across 40 to 55 patients, TRB clonality was highly associated with recipient CMV seropositivity and CMV reactivation, and diversity in PTCy patients was similar to diversity in CNI/methotrexate controls. Donor-recipient similarity was low at 1-2 months but increased during the first year, and donor CD8+ memory clones often dominated later blood repertoires. The TRB repertoires of T cells infiltrating skin or the GI tract showed only limited overlap with the TRB repertoires found in blood.

This clone was seen a handful of times. Its antigen remains undetermined. Base qualities are missing; no much larger clone stands one base away. The germline V gene provides CDR1 MDHEN and CDR2 SYDVKM. V and J are trimmed by 5 bases and 6 bases, and the gene matches miss 14 bases of the junction. The CDR3 sequence holds 16 residues, the cysteine and phenylalanine included. CDR3 DNA is the only sequence kept; it has 48 bases, read in frame from the first base. Genomic DNA was the input for TRB sequencing, which was run either with the immunoSEQ assay at survey resolution or with the hsTCRB kit. The authors' pipeline ran thus. The immunoSEQ software handled the initial read processing, while the LymphoSeq R package was used for the repertoire analyses. Clonality was computed as 1 minus normalized Shannon entropy, and a Gini coefficient was also calculated for each TRB dataset. To infer phenotypes in unsorted samples, TRB sequences from sorted subsets of the recipient or donor were mapped onto unsorted samples from the same recipient. TCRdb provides this immuneACCESS table in a form limited to in-frame rearrangements. Some clones are lacking; in checked studies, under half of them reflect an unresolved V gene, and why the rest are absent is not known. V, J and clone size are those of that table, while D and trimming were read from the DNA. The sample contains some 16,000 clones, 70% to 80% of them found a single time. 31% of the sample belongs to the ten largest clones.

The treatment or condition label for this specimen denotes: high-dose cyclophosphamide on days +3 and +4 as single-agent GVHD prophylaxis. Patients in the PTCy group got busulfan and fludarabine conditioning, a marrow graft from a related or unrelated donor, and cyclophosphamide on days +3 and +4. The PTCy-treated patients were drawn from a prospective, multi-institutional clinical trial. Peripheral blood and bone marrow mononuclear cells were isolated by Ficoll-Hypaque density centrifugation and were cryopreserved. Sorting of CD4+ and CD8+ T cells, including naive and memory subsets, was performed by FACS on a FACSAria II.

This receptor chain uses TRBV28 and TRBJ2-7; the central 9 bases match TRBD1. This TCR was sampled from a female patient in her forties who received an allogeneic stem cell transplant from a related donor, was CMV-positive, and had no GVHD. Some T cells may be donor cells from the graft after a transplant. The material was CD8+ T cells sorted from PBMCs, obtained 1903 days after a stem cell transplant with posttransplant cyclophosphamide. The encoded CDR3 is CASSPLPGQGIIEQYF. The DNA sequence follows: TGTGCCAGCAGTCCACTTCCGGGACAGGGAATAATCGAGCAGTACTTC. With the rest looked up from the reference TRBV28 and TRBJ2-7 genes rather than sequenced, the full variable domain is DVKVTQSSRYLVKRTGEKVFLECVQDMDHENMFWYRQDPGLGLRLIYFSYDVKMKEKGDIPEGYSVSREKKERFSLILESASTNQTSMYLCASSPLPGQGIIEQYFGPGTRLTVT.